This T cell receptor (beta chain) was retrieved from a study of T cells in Graves' hyperthyroidism and ophthalmopathy. Those with hyperthyroidism were 18 to 65 years old, newly diagnosed, and ill for under 2 months. Ahead of any ophthalmopathy symptoms, the blood sample was obtained at the first diagnosis of hyperthyroidism. Ten or more counts support this clonotype. Trimming cost V 6 bases and J 5 bases, with 11 bases left between them. CDR1 is SNHLY and CDR2 is FYNNEI in the germline V gene. The CDR3 covers 13 residues. Amplified regions were TCR beta CDR3 sequences from RNA transcripts. When the TCR CDR3 underwent first-round RT-PCR, the HTBI primer set was used. TCRdb reprocessed the multiplex PCR reads via MiXCR and lists one record per CDR3 protein. The table lists about 130,000 distinct CDR3 sequences, roughly a fifth of them singletons.

The chain employs TRBV2 and TRBJ2-1; D gene uncertain. The receptor was derived from a woman in her fifties or sixties with Graves' hyperthyroidism that later progressed to Graves' ophthalmopathy. Sequencing was done on a sample of blood. CDR3 bases: TGTGCCAGCAGCTCGCTTGGGGACAATGAGCAGTTCTTC. Its protein product is CASSSLGDNEQFF.